This T cell receptor beta chain was captured by sequencing in a study of a mutant IDH1 vaccine in newly diagnosed glioma. Whole-study context: Vaccines began 4-6 weeks after radiotherapy alone, or with temozolomide cycles. The study's findings and limits: Seemingly, pseudoprogression had no relation to changes in the top peripheral T cell clonotypes.

The sample's time point: week 5, during vaccination. Vaccination comprised doses that each held 300 ug of mutant IDH1 20-mer peptide, plus topical imiquimod. As for this clone: What it recognizes is unknown.

The table came from immunoSEQ multiplex PCR; TCRdb's copy has only in-frame clones and leaves some out. The table lists over 50,000 clones, about 90% of them singletons. The CDR3 covers 17 residues. Per germline, CDR1 LNHDA and CDR2 SQIVND (reference sequence). V lost 7 bases and J 1 base, leaving 20 bases between the germline ends. The TCR sequence derives from a woman in her thirties or forties with glioma. This rearrangement joins TRBV19 to TRBJ1-5; tentative D call: TRBD1 (5 bases). The material was PBMCs, obtained from a glioma patient whose treatment included an IDH1 peptide vaccine. CDR3 region: CASTTWGSLGSNQPQHF. CDR3 DNA sequence: TGTGCCAGTACCACCTGGGGGTCATTGGGGAGCAATCAGCCCCAGCATTTT. The full variable domain, in which reference TRBV19 and TRBJ1-5 provide the parts outside the CDR3, is DGGITQSPKYLFRKEGQNVTLSCEQNLNHDAMYWYRQDPGQGLRLIYYSQIVNDFQKGDIAEGYSVSREKKESFPLTVTSAQKNPTAFYLCASTTWGSLGSNQPQHFGDGTRLSIL.